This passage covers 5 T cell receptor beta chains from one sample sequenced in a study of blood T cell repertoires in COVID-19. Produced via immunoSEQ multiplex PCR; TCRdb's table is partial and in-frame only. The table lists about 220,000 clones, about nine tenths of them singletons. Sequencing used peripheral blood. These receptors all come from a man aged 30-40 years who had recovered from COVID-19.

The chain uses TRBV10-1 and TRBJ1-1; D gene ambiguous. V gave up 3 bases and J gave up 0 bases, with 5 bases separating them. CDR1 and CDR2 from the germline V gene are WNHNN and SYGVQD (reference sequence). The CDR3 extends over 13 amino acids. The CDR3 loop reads CASSDQMNTEAFF. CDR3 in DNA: TGCGCCAGCAGTGACCAAATGAACACTGAAGCTTTCTTT.

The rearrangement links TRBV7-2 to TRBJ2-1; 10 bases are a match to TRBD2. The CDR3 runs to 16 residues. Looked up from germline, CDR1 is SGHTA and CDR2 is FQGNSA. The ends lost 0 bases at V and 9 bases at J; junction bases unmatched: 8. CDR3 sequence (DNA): TGTGCCAGCAGCTTAGCGCAGCGGGGGGGTACTAGTGAGCAGTTCTTC. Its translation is CASSLAQRGGTSEQFF.

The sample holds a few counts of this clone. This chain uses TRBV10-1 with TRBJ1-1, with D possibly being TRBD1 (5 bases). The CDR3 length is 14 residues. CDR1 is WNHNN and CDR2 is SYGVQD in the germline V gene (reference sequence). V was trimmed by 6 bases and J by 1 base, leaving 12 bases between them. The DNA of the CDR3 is TGCGCCAGCAGGCAAGGGACTTCGAACACTGAAGCTTTCTTT. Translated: CASRQGTSNTEAFF.

The CDR3 sequence: CASSRLAGAGNEQFF. DNA of the CDR3: TGCGCCAGCAGCCGCCTAGCGGGGGCGGGGAATGAGCAGTTCTTC. The chain uses TRBV5-1 and TRBJ2-1, with 10 bases matching TRBD2. J was trimmed by 7 bases and V by 4 bases; bases with no gene match: 8. This CDR3 is 15 amino acids long. Per the germline V gene, CDR1 is SGHRS and CDR2 is YFSETQ.

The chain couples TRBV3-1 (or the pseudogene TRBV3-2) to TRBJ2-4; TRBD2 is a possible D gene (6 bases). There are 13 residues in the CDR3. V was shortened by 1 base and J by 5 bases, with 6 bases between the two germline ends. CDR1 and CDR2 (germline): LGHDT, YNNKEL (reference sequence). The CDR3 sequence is CASSQGGENIQYF. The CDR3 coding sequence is TGTGCCAGCAGCCAAGGGGGGGAAAACATTCAGTACTTC.